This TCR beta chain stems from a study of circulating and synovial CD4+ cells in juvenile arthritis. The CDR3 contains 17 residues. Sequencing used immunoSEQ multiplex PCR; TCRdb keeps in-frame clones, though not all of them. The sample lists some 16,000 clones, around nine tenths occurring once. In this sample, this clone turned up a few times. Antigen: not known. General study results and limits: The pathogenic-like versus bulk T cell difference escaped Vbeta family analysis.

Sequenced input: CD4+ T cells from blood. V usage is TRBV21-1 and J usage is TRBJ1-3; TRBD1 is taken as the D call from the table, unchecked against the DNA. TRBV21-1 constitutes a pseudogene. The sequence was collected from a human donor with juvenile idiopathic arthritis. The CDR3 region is CASSKGWKGAQGNTIYF. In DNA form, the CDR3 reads TGTGCCAGCAGCAAAGGGTGGAAGGGGGCGCAAGGAAACACCATATATTTT.